The 21 T cell receptor beta chains given below trace back to one sample, sequenced in a study of tumor-infiltrating lymphocytes in primary liver carcinoma. The study co-extracted DNA and RNA from around 20-30 mg of unsorted bulk tissue. TCR beta cDNA was prepared out of about 510 ng total RNA by means of a constant-region primer. Three nested multiplex PCR rounds, a slightly modified ARM-PCR method, built the TCR beta libraries. For around 11 cycles apiece, the opening two PCR rounds ran with TRBV1-TRBV30 forward primers and a C-beta reverse primer. TCRdb analysed the multiplex PCR reads with MiXCR anew, one entry per CDR3 protein. The table records roughly 120,000 distinct CDR3 sequences, 55% to 75% of them present only once. The sequenced sample consisted of liver tumor tissue from sampling region 1. The subset here: tumor region T1, superior pole. Source of these receptors: a woman in her fifties or sixties with primary liver carcinoma and hepatitis B virus infection.

V and J are TRBV5-1 and TRBJ1-2, with 8 bases lining up with TRBD1. The length of the CDR3 is 14 residues. The germline gives CDR1 SGHRS, CDR2 YFSETQ. Trimming at V came to 3 bases and at J to 2 bases, leaving 3 bases not matched to a gene. The DNA of the CDR3 is TGCGCCAGCAGCTCGGGACAGGCCAACTATGGCTACACCTTC. Its protein is CASSSGQANYGYTF.

The table lists this clonotype with many counts. The chain joins TRBV29-1 to TRBJ2-2, with TRBD1 matching 10 bases. V lost 7 bases and J lost 7; bases outside the gene matches: 6. This CDR3 contains 13 residues. The germline gives CDR1 SQVTM, CDR2 ANQGSEA. CDR3 in DNA: TGCAGCGGGAGACAGGGGGCGTACGGGGAGCTGTTTTTT. This sequence encodes CSGRQGAYGELFF.

Within the sample, this clonotype is medium-sized. J is TRBJ2-1 and V is TRBV11-2; no clear D. CDR1 is SGHAT, CDR2 FQNNGV, per germline. V was pared by 1 base and J by 5 bases, with 9 bases between. The CDR3 contains 14 residues. CDR3 loop: CASSLVSRNNEQFF. As DNA, the CDR3 is TGTGCCAGCAGCTTAGTCAGTAGGAACAATGAGCAGTTCTTC. Full variable domain (remainder filled in from reference TRBV11-2 and TRBJ2-1): EAGVAQSPRYKIIEKRQSVAFWCNPISGHATLYWYQQILGQGPKLLIQFQNNGVVDDSQLPKDRFSAERLKGVDSTLKIQPAKLEDSAVYLCASSLVSRNNEQFFGPGTRLTVL.

This clonotype was observed a few times. Written as DNA, the CDR3 is TGTGCCAGCAGTTCCCCAGCGGGAGGGTCCTACAATGAGCAGTTCTTC. It is translated as CASSSPAGGSYNEQFF. The chain has TRBV28 and TRBJ2-1; 10 bases map to TRBD2. CDR3 size: 16 residues. The ends lost 4 bases at V and 1 base at J; junction bases unmatched: 4. Germline V gene data show CDR1 as MDHEN and CDR2 as SYDVKM.

Comment on this clonotype: Germline is not matched at one junction end, which may reflect a read error. The chain carries TRBV6-1 and TRBJ2-3; TRBD2 is a possible D gene (5 bases). This CDR3 comprises 14 residues. Germline lookup yields CDR1 MNHNS and CDR2 SASEGT. CDR3 bases: TGTGCAAGCAGTGTTTCACGGGATGGAAGGACGCAGTATTTT. Translation: CASSVSRDGRTQYF.

For this clonotype: Sequence at one end of the junction differs from germline and may be a read error. The chain links TRBV28 to TRBJ1-1; D uncertain. The CDR3 has 13 amino acids. CDR1 MDHEN and CDR2 SYDVKM come from the germline V gene. The CDR3 DNA is TGTGCCAGCTGTTTAAGCCCTGGTCAGCAAGCTTTCTTT. Protein sequence: CASCLSPGQQAFF.

The chain has TRBV11-2 and TRBJ2-7, with a weak D call TRBD2 (6 bases). CDR3 size: 14 residues. The V end lost 5 bases, the J end lost 3 bases, and 14 bases lay between the germline ends. Germline CDR1 is SGHAT and CDR2 is FQNNGV. The DNA for the CDR3 is TGTGCCAGCAGCCCCGTGACTAGTGTCTACGAGCAGTACTTC. Translating it yields CASSPVTSVYEQYF.

On this clonotype itself: A much larger clonotype is one base distant, so this may be a read error. V usage is TRBV6-6 and J usage is TRBJ1-5, with D perhaps matching TRBD1 (6 bases). Germline V gene data show CDR1 as MNHNY and CDR2 as SVGAGI (reference sequence). The V and J ends lost 0 bases and 7 bases respectively, with 13 bases between them. The CDR3 length is 15 residues. The CDR3 nucleotides read TGTGCCAGCAGTTACTCGAAGGGGGGGGGACAGCCCCAGCATTTT. Translating it yields CASSYSKGGGQPQHF.

A remark on this clonotype: Just one base apart from a much larger clone, this may be a read error. V is TRBV4-1 and J is TRBJ1-1, with a tentative D call TRBD1 (5 bases). Between the trimmed V and J ends, which lost 1 base and 6 bases, there was a span of 12 bases. Germline V gene data show CDR1 as MGHRA and CDR2 as YSYEKL. This CDR3 region has 14 residues. The CDR3, as DNA: TGCGCCAGCAGCCAAGCTTCGGGGGACGCTGAAGCTTTCTTT. As protein: CASSQASGDAEAFF.

Regarding this clonotype: A much larger clone differs from this one at a single base, so this may be a read error. The chain recombines TRBV12-3 or TRBV12-4 with TRBJ1-1; D is undetermined. The length of the CDR3 is 14 residues. CDR3 sequence (DNA): TGTGCCAGAAGTTTGCGGTGGGGTAACACTGAAGCTTTCTTT. Its translation is CARSLRWGNTEAFF.

Ten or more counts support this clonotype. For the CDR3, the DNA is TGTGCCAGCAGCTTAGCCCGGGCATTAAATTCACCCCTCCACTTT. This sequence encodes CASSLARALNSPLHF. The chain couples TRBV11-2 to TRBJ1-6; D remains unclear. The ends were cut back, 1 base at V and 7 bases at J, with 11 bases in the middle. CDR1 SGHAT and CDR2 FQNNGV come from the germline V gene. The CDR3 is 15 amino acids.

CDR3 bases: TGCAGCGTTGAAGGCTCCGCAGGGGAAGGAGAGACCCAGTACTTC. It is translated as CSVEGSAGEGETQYF. The genes are TRBV29-1 and TRBJ2-5; tentatively, D is TRBD1 (6 bases). The CDR3 is 15 amino acids. Germline V gene lookup returns CDR1 SQVTM and CDR2 ANQGSEA. V lost 1 base and J 4 bases, leaving 16 bases between the germline ends.

J is TRBJ2-7 and V is TRBV11-2, with 9 positions matching TRBD2. The V gene end was trimmed by 5 bases and the J gene end by 4 bases; junction bases not matched to a gene: 9. Germline-derived CDR1 and CDR2 are SGHAT and FQNNGV. This CDR3 region has 15 residues. In DNA form, the CDR3 reads TGTGCCAGCAGCCGTGTCAGACTAGCGGTTTACGAGCAGTACTTC. Translation gives CASSRVRLAVYEQYF.

V gene TRBV29-1 combines with J gene TRBJ2-3, with D maybe TRBD2 (6 bases). Germline V lookup: CDR1 SQVTM, CDR2 ANQGSEA. Trimming took off 2 bases at V and 0 bases at J, with 12 bases between the two ends. This CDR3 is built from 15 residues. CDR3 region: CSVELTSGSTDTQYF. The CDR3 bases are TGCAGCGTTGAACTGACTAGTGGGAGCACAGATACGCAGTATTTT.

This clonotype was seen a few times. The CDR3 protein is CSVGLAGRSTGKLFF. CDR3 nucleotide sequence: TGCAGCGTTGGTTTAGCGGGAAGGAGCACAGGGAAGCTGTTTTTT. The chain has TRBV29-1 and TRBJ2-2, with 8 bases identical to TRBD2. Germline trimming cut 4 bases from V and 12 bases from J; bases unmatched to any gene: 16. CDR1 is SQVTM and CDR2 is ANQGSEA in the germline V gene. The CDR3 has 15 residues.

In this sample, this clonotype turned up a few times. Sequence at one end of the junction differs from germline and may be a read error. V gene TRBV6-6 combines with J gene TRBJ1-1; maybe TRBD1 (5 bases). The CDR3 runs 15 residues. From germline, CDR1 is MNHNY and CDR2 SVGAGI (reference sequence). The CDR3 bases are TGTGCCAGCAGTTACTCCCCGCGGGGGAACACTGAAGCTCTCTTT. Its protein product is CASSYSPRGNTEALF.

This clonotype is medium-sized. This chain links TRBV11-2 with TRBJ1-1; D is possibly TRBD1 (5 bases). Trimming pared 5 bases from V and 9 bases from J, leaving 10 bases between. Per germline, CDR1 SGHAT and CDR2 FQNNGV. The CDR3 runs 11 residues. The CDR3 nucleotides read TGTGCCAGCAGCGGGGCAGCAAAAGCTTTCTTT. Amino acids: CASSGAAKAFF. The full variable domain, completed using reference TRBV11-2 and TRBJ1-1, is EAGVAQSPRYKIIEKRQSVAFWCNPISGHATLYWYQQILGQGPKLLIQFQNNGVVDDSQLPKDRFSAERLKGVDSTLKIQPAKLEDSAVYLCASSGAAKAFFGQGTRLTVV.

With regard to this clonotype: This may be a read error: a much more frequent sequence differs by one nucleotide. J is TRBJ1-2 and V is TRBV6-5, with a weak D call TRBD1 (5 bases). V lost 6 bases, J lost 7 bases, and 18 bases lay in between. Germline CDR1 reads MNHEY; CDR2 reads SVGAGI. The CDR3 spans 14 residues. The CDR3 spells CASSDEAQGGGYTF. DNA of the CDR3: TGTGCCAGCAGCGACGAGGCCCAGGGTGGTGGCTACACCTTC.

Remarks on this clonotype: This CDR3 is missing its conserved last phenylalanine or tryptophan, likely due to a read error. V is TRBV11-2 and J is TRBJ2-7; D is uncertain. Germline loops: CDR1 SGHAT, CDR2 FQNNGV. This CDR3 has 14 residues. V lost 5 bases and J 1 base, leaving 12 bases between the germline ends. The CDR3 spells CASSPQWASYEQYL. The CDR3, as DNA: TGTGCCAGCAGCCCTCAGTGGGCTTCCTACGAGCAGTACTTA.

This clonotype was observed a single time. This chain joins TRBV2 and TRBJ2-2, with D possibly being TRBD1 (5 bases). The CDR3 spans 14 residues. Per the germline V gene, CDR1 is SNHLY and CDR2 is FYNNEI. Trimming took 7 bases from V and 3 from J, leaving 12 bases between them. The CDR3 spells CASKVREYTGELFF. The CDR3 bases are TGTGCCAGCAAGGTCAGGGAATACACCGGGGAGCTGTTTTTT.

As for this clonotype: This may come from a read error, since a much larger clone is one base off. This sequence joins TRBV5-1 and TRBJ2-2, with a possible D match to TRBD2 (5 bases). The CDR3 loop spans 12 amino acids. Germline V gene lookup returns CDR1 SGHRS and CDR2 YFSETQ. CDR3 coding DNA: TGCGCCAGCACCGGGAACACCGGGGAGCTGCTTTTT. This encodes CASTGNTGELLF. Together with reference TRBV5-1 and TRBJ2-2, the CDR3 gives the full variable domain: KAGVTQTPRYLIKTRGQQVTLSCSPISGHRSVSWYQQTPGQGLQFLFEYFSETQRNKGNFPGRFSGRQFSNSRSEMNVSTLELGDSALYLCASTGNTGELLFGEGSRLTVL.